The present T cell receptor (beta chain) was sequenced within a study of response to subunit inactivated influenza vaccine (dated by TCRdb to the late 2010s). About the investigation overall: Deep quantitative profiling of the T cell receptor repertoire was used in the study to follow responses to a trivalent subunit inactivated influenza vaccine.

The table lists this clonotype with many counts. This receptor's antigen is unknown. One base away there is no much larger clone; base qualities are not given. Broader findings and caveats from the paper: It was suggested by the authors that each seasonal influenza vaccination may recruit only a limited number of new T cells.

CDR1 and CDR2 are drawn from the germline V gene (reference sequence): SEHNR, FQNEAQ. The CDR3 contains 15 residues, cysteine and phenylalanine counted. CDR3 DNA is the only sequence kept; it has 45 bases, read in frame from the first base. Cut back by 3 bases and 3 bases, the V and J ends lie 13 bases apart. Receptors were amplified or captured by RT-PCR. Sequencing instrument: Illumina HiSeq 2500. The raw public reads went through TCRdb reprocessing: fastp at Q25, MiXCR clone calling, in-frame beta chains kept. Each record represents a unique CDR3 protein, reported with the most common genes and DNA among its rows. Present in this sample are about 540,000 distinct CDR3 sequences, under 25% of which were seen just once. The top ten clonotypes cover approximately 2.9% of the sample. This sample also belongs to another study, concerning T cells expressing NK-cell markers. The second study's authors report: TCR beta cDNA libraries were prepared using 5'RACE template switching, which introduced a universal primer site and unique molecular identifiers. TCR beta-chain repertoires were profiled in sorted CD3+CD56+NKG2C+, CD3+CD56+NKG2C- and CD3+CD56-NKG2C+ T-cell subsets from several donors. Among the eight sequenced donors, only one was HCMV-seronegative, while the other seven were HCMV-seropositive. In several experiments an anti-gammadeltaTCR antibody was added to restrict sorting to alphabetaTCR-expressing T cells. For more than 5 donors, the dominant CD3+CD56+NKG2C+ clonotypes were among the top 10 CD8+ clonotypes and accounted for about 1.0-7.5% of CD8+ T cells. Those dominant clonotypes were again the most abundant among CD3+CD56-NKG2C+ cells in a few donors, at roughly 28.3-65%. Whether the expanded NKG2C-expressing T cell clones were specific for HCMV antigens was left unclear. Randomly selected healthy volunteers, three men and five women, were used as the eight sequenced donors. HCMV serostatus was determined by detecting HCMV-specific IgG in serum with a commercial ELISA kit. Peripheral blood mononuclear cells were isolated from blood by Ficoll density gradient centrifugation. Using Miltenyi isolation kits, CD4+ and CD8+ T cells were isolated from PBMC through magnetic immunoseparation. cDNA synthesis was primed from the TCR beta constant segment, followed by two successive PCR amplification steps. Illumina HiSeq 2000/2500, MiSeq or NextSeq was used to sequence libraries as 2 x 150 bp reads. MIGEC was used to demultiplex reads and group the reads by UMI, and MiTCR was used to assemble and quantify clonotypes. To exclude erroneous sequences, only TCR cDNA sequences supported by at least two reads were retained. The tcR package was used for downstream repertoire analysis, with clonotypes matched between fractions based on CDR3 nucleotide sequence plus V segment. VDJmatch was used to annotate antigen specificity against VDJdb, with one amino acid substitution in CDR3 allowed.

Sequencing was performed on CD4+ T cells sorted from PBMCs, taken 11 to 12 days after vaccination. The rearrangement joined TRBV7-9 to TRBJ2-3, with a tentative D gene TRBD2 over 5 matching bases. The receptor comes from a man between 45 and 60 years old who received an inactivated influenza vaccine. Donor details come from another sample of the same person, matched by shared clones. The CDR3: CASSLVLGGTDTQYF. The sequenced DNA is TGTGCCAGCAGCTTGGTATTAGGCGGGACAGATACGCAGTATTTT.